This T cell receptor (beta chain) derives from a study of cytomegalovirus exposure and HLA in healthy donors. Both 60 Vbeta primers and 13 Jbeta primers went into the PCR. This table comes from immunoSEQ multiplex PCR, and its TCRdb copy is limited to in-frame clones, with some not included. The sample consists of about 150,000 clones, 85% of them appearing once. CDR3 length equals 14 residues. Germline lookup yields CDR1 LNHDA and CDR2 SQIVND (reference sequence). V was shortened by 3 bases and J by 0 bases, with 6 bases between the two germline ends. Sequencing input: PBMCs. V gene TRBV19 combines with J gene TRBJ2-1; no clear D. The receptor was derived from a woman aged 18-29 years in good health and CMV-seronegative. The chain's CDR3 is CASSMESSYNEQFF. The CDR3 DNA follows: TGTGCCAGTAGTATGGAGAGCTCCTACAATGAGCAGTTCTTC.